The next 15 T cell receptor beta chains were all read from a single sample in a study of T cells after yellow fever vaccination. TCRdb reprocessed the 5' RACE reads with MiXCR, giving one entry per CDR3 protein. In the table there are hundreds of thousands of distinct CDR3 sequences, roughly 3.9% of which are singletons. The source material was PBMCs, sampled 5 days after the yellow fever booster vaccination. These receptors all stem from a man aged 18 to 35 who received the YFV17D yellow fever vaccine.

This clonotype was observed many times. The V and J genes are TRBV6-6 and TRBJ1-1, with D perhaps TRBD1 (6 bases). Germline V lookup: CDR1 MNHNY, CDR2 SVGAGI (reference sequence). The CDR3 is 14 amino acids. V gave up 6 bases and J gave up 1 base, with 12 bases separating them. The CDR3 DNA reads TGTGCCAGCAGGATCAGACAGGCGAACACTGAAGCTTTCTTT. Its translation: CASRIRQANTEAFF.

This clonotype was seen repeatedly, ten times or more. The chain links TRBV29-1 to TRBJ2-2; D not resolved. Germline CDR1 reads SQVTM; CDR2 reads ANQGSEA. The CDR3 spans 14 residues. The V end was cut by 6 bases, the J end by 1 base, with 12 bases between. The CDR3 loop is CSVLLIRNTGELFF. CDR3 coding DNA: TGCAGCGTGTTACTGATTCGGAACACCGGGGAGCTGTTTTTT.

This clonotype was counted between two and nine times. This sequence joins TRBV5-8 and TRBJ2-5, with 9 bases identical to TRBD1. The V gene end was trimmed by 3 bases and the J gene end by 12 bases; junction bases not matched to a gene: 3. This CDR3 spans 11 amino acids. Germline lookup yields CDR1 SGHTS and CDR2 YDEGEE. The CDR3 spells CASSSRDREYF. The CDR3 coding sequence is TGTGCCAGCAGCTCCCGGGACAGGGAGTACTTC.

The chain couples TRBV11-1 to TRBJ2-3; 12 nucleotides align to TRBD2. The CDR3 loop spans 16 amino acids. Germline V gene sequence: CDR1 SGHAT, CDR2 FQDESV (reference sequence). The J segment lost 4 bases and the V segment lost 3 bases, leaving 5 bases of the junction unmatched. DNA for the CDR3: TGTGCCAGCAGCTTCCTAGCGGGGGGGCCACCAGATACGCAGTATTTT. It is translated as CASSFLAGGPPDTQYF.

This clonotype came up a few times. The chain has TRBV5-4 and TRBJ1-2; D call uncertain. The ends were cut back, 0 bases at V and 2 bases at J, with 5 bases in the middle. The CDR3 runs to 13 residues. Germline loops: CDR1 SGHNT, CDR2 YYREEE (reference sequence). CDR3 nucleotides: TGTGCCAGCAGCTTGGCGCAGAACTATGGCTACACCTTC. Protein: CASSLAQNYGYTF.

The V and J genes are TRBV6-5 and TRBJ2-1; D unresolved. Germline assignment: CDR1 MNHEY and CDR2 SVGAGI. Trimming left V 0 bases short and J 7 bases short, with 7 bases between. The CDR3 is 13 amino acids. The CDR3: CASSYSTWNEQFF. DNA for the CDR3: TGTGCCAGCAGTTACTCGACGTGGAATGAGCAGTTCTTC.

CDR3 protein: CASSDDRESGKTEAFF. CDR3 nucleotide sequence: TGTGCCAGCAGCGATGACAGGGAATCGGGGAAAACTGAAGCTTTCTTT. This chain uses TRBV9 with TRBJ1-1; the match to TRBD1 covers 7 bases. The CDR3 is 16 amino acids. The junction had 13 bases not matched to a gene; V was cut back by 3 bases and J by 5 bases. Germline V gives CDR1 SGDLS, CDR2 YYNGEE.

The V gene is TRBV12-3 or TRBV12-4, the J gene TRBJ2-3; D is ambiguous. CDR3 length: 10 residues. V shed 11 bases and J shed 2 bases, with 5 bases lying between them. Written as DNA, the CDR3 is TGTGCCGATTCCACAGATACGCAGTATTTT. Its protein is CADSTDTQYF.

A few counts support this clonotype. V usage is TRBV29-1 and J usage is TRBJ1-6; the match to TRBD1 covers 8 bases. CDR1 and CDR2 from the germline V gene are SQVTM and ANQGSEA. V lost 3 bases and J lost 8; bases outside the gene matches: 3. The CDR3 runs 13 residues. In DNA, the CDR3 is TGCAGCGTTGAGGTGACAGGGGATTCACCCCTCCACTTT. This encodes CSVEVTGDSPLHF.

There are many counts of this clonotype. The genes are TRBV3-1 and TRBJ1-6; unclear D gene. From germline, CDR1 is LGHDT and CDR2 YNNKEL (reference sequence). The CDR3 has 14 residues. V was cut by 6 bases and J by 9 bases, with 15 bases left in between. The CDR3 DNA reads TGTGCCAGCAGTCGACAAACCCTCGGTTCACCCCTCCACTTT. The encoded protein is CASSRQTLGSPLHF.

This clonotype was seen a handful of times. J is TRBJ1-1 and V is TRBV14; no clear D gene. The CDR3 totals 15 residues. Deletions cut 1 base from V and 0 bases from J, with 9 bases between. The germline V gene encodes CDR1 SGHDN and CDR2 FVKESK. CDR3: CASSQGHTMNTEAFF. The DNA of the CDR3 is TGTGCCAGCAGCCAAGGGCATACCATGAACACTGAAGCTTTCTTT.

This clonotype turned up a few times. The genes are TRBV5-1 and TRBJ1-1, with D unresolved. Germline CDR1 and CDR2: SGHRS and YFSETQ. CDR3 length: 14 residues. Between the trimmed V and J ends, which lost 2 bases and 5 bases, there was a span of 13 bases. The CDR3 region has the DNA TGCGCCAGCAGCTTTCGGGGAGGGAGGACTGAAGCTTTCTTT. Amino acids: CASSFRGGRTEAFF.

This clonotype occurred a few times. This chain connects TRBV12-3 or TRBV12-4 to TRBJ2-5; D is possibly TRBD2 (6 bases). Deletions cut 7 bases from V and 2 bases from J, with 11 bases between. The CDR3 totals 13 residues. DNA of the CDR3: TGTGCCAGCAAGCGGGTTCCACAAGAGACCCAGTACTTC. This encodes CASKRVPQETQYF.

CDR3 sequence (DNA): TGTGCCAGCAGCAAAGGGAAAAGGCAGGCTATAGCGGGGGGGCGTGATCAGTTCTTC. Translating it yields CASSKGKRQAIAGGRDQFF. The V gene is TRBV21-1, the J gene TRBJ2-1; the D call in the table, TRBD2, was not verified against the DNA. TRBV21-1 is a pseudogene. The CDR3 extends over 19 amino acids.

The V and J genes are TRBV30 and TRBJ1-2; unclear D gene. The CDR3 totals 10 residues. V dropped 5 bases and J dropped 8 bases, with 9 bases sitting between them. Germline CDR1 is GTSNPN and CDR2 is SVGIG (reference sequence). CDR3 nucleotides: TGTGCCTGGGCCAACGCGGGCTACACCTTC. This sequence encodes CAWANAGYTF.